The entry below describes one TCR beta chain. Antigen unknown. This entry belongs to a study of vaccination and CD4 T cells after COVID-19. Background on the study: Two of the convalescents were Hispanic, and the group consisted of six males and four females.

V gave up 11 bases and J gave up 1 base; unmatched junction bases: 9. Per the germline V gene, CDR1 is SNHLY and CDR2 is FYNNEI. The CDR3 length is 14 residues. Treatment given: approximately 11-day PBMC culture with coronavirus spike peptide pools or control peptides (ViraFEST assay). Sequence data for DNA of cultured CD4+ T cells were generated by the Oncomine TCR Beta short-read assay. TCRdb processed the PCR reads anew with MiXCR; each CDR3 protein has one entry. The profile shows roughly 8,300 distinct CDR3 sequences, approximately 57% of them singletons. The rearrangement joins TRBV2 to TRBJ2-3; 7 bases fit TRBD1. The source was cultured CD4+ T cells from blood, collected after SARS-CoV-2 vaccination. The origin of this receptor is a human donor with COVID-19. The CDR3 nucleotides are TGTGCCGACAAGACAGGGCCGGGCACAGATACGCAGTATTTT. Amino acids: CADKTGPGTDTQYF.